This TCR beta chain emerged from a study of shared clonotypes between healthy human individuals. The CDR3 is 15 residues long. Per germline, CDR1 MDHEN and CDR2 SYDVKM. The V gene end was trimmed by 4 bases and the J gene end by 4 bases; junction bases not matched to a gene: 7. This clone was found a few times. Libraries were prepared by immunoSEQ multiplex PCR; TCRdb keeps only in-frame clonotypes and omits some of them. The sample yields around 500,000 clones, about three quarters seen once. Sequenced input: PBMCs. The origin of this receptor is a woman aged 40 to 49 in good health. Some clones in this sample may be carry-over from other donors' samples. The V and J genes are TRBV28 and TRBJ1-5, with TRBD1 identical over 7 bases. CDR3 amino acids: CASSSAYRGNQPQHF. DNA of the CDR3: TGTGCCAGCAGTTCCGCGTACAGGGGAAATCAGCCCCAGCATTTT.